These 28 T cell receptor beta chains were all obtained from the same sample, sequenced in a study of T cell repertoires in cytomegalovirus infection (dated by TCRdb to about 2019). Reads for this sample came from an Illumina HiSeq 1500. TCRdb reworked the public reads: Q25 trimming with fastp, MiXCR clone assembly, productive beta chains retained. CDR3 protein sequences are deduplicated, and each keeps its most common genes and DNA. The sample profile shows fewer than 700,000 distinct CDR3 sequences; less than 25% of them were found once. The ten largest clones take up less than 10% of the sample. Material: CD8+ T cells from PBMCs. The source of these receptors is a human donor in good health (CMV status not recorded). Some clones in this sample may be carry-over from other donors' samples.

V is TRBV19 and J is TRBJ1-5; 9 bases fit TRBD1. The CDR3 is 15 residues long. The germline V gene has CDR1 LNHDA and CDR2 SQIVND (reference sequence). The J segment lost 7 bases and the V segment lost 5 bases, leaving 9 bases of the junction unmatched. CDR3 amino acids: CASSRLRDREQPQHF. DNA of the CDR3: TGTGCCAGTAGTCGTCTCCGGGACAGGGAACAGCCCCAGCATTTT.

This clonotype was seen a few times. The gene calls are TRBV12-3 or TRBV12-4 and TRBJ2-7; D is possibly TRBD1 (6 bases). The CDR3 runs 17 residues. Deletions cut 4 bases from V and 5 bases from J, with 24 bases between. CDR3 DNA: TGTGCCAGCAGTTCGCCGCCCTACAGGGACCCCCAGAACGAGCAGTACTTC. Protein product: CASSSPPYRDPQNEQYF.

The chain's CDR3 is CSARDLRLAGGQRSYNEQFF. The CDR3 DNA sequence: TGCAGTGCTAGAGATCTTCGACTAGCGGGGGGGCAGAGATCCTACAATGAGCAGTTCTTC. The chain carries TRBV20-1 and TRBJ2-1; 14 bases fit TRBD2. CDR1 and CDR2 from the germline V gene are DFQATT and SNEGSKA (reference sequence). This CDR3 region has 20 residues. V dropped 0 bases and J dropped 1; count of bases not matched to a gene: 11.

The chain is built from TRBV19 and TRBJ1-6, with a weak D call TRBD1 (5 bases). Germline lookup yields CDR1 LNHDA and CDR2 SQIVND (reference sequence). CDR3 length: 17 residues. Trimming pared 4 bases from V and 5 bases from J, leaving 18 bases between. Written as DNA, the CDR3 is TGTGCCAGTAGTACAAACTTCTTGGACACCCATAATTCACCCCTCCACTTT. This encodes CASSTNFLDTHNSPLHF.

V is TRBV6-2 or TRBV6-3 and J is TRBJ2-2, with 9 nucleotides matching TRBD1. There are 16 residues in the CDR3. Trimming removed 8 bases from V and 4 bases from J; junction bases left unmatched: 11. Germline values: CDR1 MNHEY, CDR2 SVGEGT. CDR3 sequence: CASGSQGQGTTGELFF. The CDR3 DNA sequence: TGTGCCAGCGGATCCCAGGGACAGGGAACCACCGGGGAGCTGTTTTTT.

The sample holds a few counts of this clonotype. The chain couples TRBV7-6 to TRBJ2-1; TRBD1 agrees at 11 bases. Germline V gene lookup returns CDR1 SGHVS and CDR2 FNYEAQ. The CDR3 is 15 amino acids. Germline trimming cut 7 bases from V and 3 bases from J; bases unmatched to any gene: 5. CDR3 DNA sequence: TGTGCCAGCACTCGGACAGGGGGCGACTACAATGAGCAGTTCTTC. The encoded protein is CASTRTGGDYNEQFF.

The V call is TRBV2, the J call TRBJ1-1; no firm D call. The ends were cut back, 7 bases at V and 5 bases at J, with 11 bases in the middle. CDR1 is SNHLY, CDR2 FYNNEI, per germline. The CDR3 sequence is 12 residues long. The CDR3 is CASIERRTEAFF. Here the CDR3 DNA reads TGTGCCAGCATTGAGAGGAGGACTGAAGCTTTCTTT. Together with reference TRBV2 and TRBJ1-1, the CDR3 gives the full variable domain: EPEVTQTPSHQVTQMGQEVILRCVPISNHLYFYWYRQILGQKVEFLVSFYNNEISEKSEIFDDQFSVERPDGSNFTLKIRSTKLEDSAMYFCASIERRTEAFFGQGTRLTVV.

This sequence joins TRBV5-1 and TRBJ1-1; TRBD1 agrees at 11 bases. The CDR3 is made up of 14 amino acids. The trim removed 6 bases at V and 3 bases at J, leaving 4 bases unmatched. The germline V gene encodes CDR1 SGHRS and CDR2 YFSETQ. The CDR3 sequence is CASIVGQGDTEAFF. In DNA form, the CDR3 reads TGCGCCAGCATCGTGGGACAGGGGGACACTGAAGCTTTCTTT. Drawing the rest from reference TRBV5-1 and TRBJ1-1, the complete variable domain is KAGVTQTPRYLIKTRGQQVTLSCSPISGHRSVSWYQQTPGQGLQFLFEYFSETQRNKGNFPGRFSGRQFSNSRSEMNVSTLELGDSALYLCASIVGQGDTEAFFGQGTRLTVV.

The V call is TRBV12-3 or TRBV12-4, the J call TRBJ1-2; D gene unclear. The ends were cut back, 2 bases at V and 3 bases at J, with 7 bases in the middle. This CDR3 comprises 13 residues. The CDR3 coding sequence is TGTGCCAGCAGTTTAAGGGATGACTATGGCTACACCTTC. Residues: CASSLRDDYGYTF.

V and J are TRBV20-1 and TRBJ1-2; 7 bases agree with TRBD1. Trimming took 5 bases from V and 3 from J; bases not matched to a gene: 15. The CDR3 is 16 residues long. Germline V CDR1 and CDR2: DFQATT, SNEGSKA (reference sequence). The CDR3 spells CSAGYSGGGAYYGYTF. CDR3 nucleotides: TGCAGTGCTGGCTATTCAGGAGGGGGCGCCTACTATGGCTACACCTTC.

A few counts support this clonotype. The CDR3 reads CSAVKETQYF. CDR3 bases: TGCAGTGCTGTAAAAGAGACCCAGTACTTC. The chain uses TRBV29-1 and TRBJ2-5; no firm D call. The V gene's germline CDR1 is SQVTM and CDR2 ANQGSEA. The CDR3 extends over 10 amino acids.

The CDR3 DNA is TGTGCCAGCTCACCAACGGGGACGCACTCTTGGAATGAGCAGTTCTTC. Protein product: CASSPTGTHSWNEQFF. This chain links TRBV18 with TRBJ2-1; D tentatively fits TRBD1 or TRBD2 (5 bases each). The CDR3 contains 16 residues. Per the germline V gene, CDR1 is KGHSH and CDR2 is LQKENI. Trimming removed 2 bases from V and 7 bases from J, with 18 bases in between.

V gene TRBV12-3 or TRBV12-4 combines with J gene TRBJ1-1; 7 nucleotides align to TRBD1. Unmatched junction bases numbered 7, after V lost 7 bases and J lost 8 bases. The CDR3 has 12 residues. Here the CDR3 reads CASTQGGREAFF. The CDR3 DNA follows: TGTGCCAGCACCCAGGGGGGGAGGGAAGCTTTCTTT.

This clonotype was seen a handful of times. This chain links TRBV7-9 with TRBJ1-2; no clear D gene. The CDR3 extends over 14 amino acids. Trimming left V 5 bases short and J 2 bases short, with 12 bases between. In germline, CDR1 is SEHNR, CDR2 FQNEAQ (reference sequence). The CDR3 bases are TGTGCCAGCAGCCGGACGGAACCCAACTATGGCTACACCTTC. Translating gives CASSRTEPNYGYTF. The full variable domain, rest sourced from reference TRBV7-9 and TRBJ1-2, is DTGVSQNPRHKITKRGQNVTFRCDPISEHNRLYWYRQTLGQGPEFLTYFQNEAQLEKSRLLSDRFSAERPKGSFSTLEIQRTEQGDSAMYLCASSRTEPNYGYTFGSGTRLTVV.

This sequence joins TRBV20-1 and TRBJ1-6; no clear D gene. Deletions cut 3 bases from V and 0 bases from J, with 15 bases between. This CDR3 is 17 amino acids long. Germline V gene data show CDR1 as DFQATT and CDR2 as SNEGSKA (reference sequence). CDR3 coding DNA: TGCAGTGCTAGTGGGCAGAGCACTAGCTCCTATAATTCACCCCTCCACTTT. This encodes CSASGQSTSSYNSPLHF.

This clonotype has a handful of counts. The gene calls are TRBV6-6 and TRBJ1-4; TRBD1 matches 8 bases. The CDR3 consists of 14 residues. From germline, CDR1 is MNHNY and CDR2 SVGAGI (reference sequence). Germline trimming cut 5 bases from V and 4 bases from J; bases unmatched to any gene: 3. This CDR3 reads CASSRQGNNEKLFF. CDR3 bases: TGTGCCAGCAGTCGACAGGGGAATAATGAAAAACTGTTTTTT.

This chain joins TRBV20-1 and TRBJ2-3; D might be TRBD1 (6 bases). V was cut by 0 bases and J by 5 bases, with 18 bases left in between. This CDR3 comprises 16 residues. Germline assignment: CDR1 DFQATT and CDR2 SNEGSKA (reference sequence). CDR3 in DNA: TGCAGTGCTAGAGATTGGCAGGGGTCCGGGATAGATACGCAGTATTTT. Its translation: CSARDWQGSGIDTQYF.

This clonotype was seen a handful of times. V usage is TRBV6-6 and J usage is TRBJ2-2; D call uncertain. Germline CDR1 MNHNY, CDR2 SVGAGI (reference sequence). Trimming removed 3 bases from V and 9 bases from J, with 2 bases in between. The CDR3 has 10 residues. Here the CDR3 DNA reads TGTGCCAGCAGTTATAGGGAGCTGTTTTTT. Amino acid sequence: CASSYRELFF.

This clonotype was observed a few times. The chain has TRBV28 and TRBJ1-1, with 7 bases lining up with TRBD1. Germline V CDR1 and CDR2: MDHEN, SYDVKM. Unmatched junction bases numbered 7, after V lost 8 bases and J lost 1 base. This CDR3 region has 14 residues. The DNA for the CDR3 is TGTGCCAGCTTCCCAGGGGGAACGAACACTGAAGCTTTCTTT. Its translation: CASFPGGTNTEAFF.

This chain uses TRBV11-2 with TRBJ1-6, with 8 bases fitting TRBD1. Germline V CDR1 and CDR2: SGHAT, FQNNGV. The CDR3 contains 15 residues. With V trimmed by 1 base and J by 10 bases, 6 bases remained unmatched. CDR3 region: CASSLGTGIESPLHF. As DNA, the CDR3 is TGTGCCAGCAGCTTAGGGACAGGGATAGAGTCACCCCTCCACTTT.

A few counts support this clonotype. The CDR3: CAISDSSGSSPLHF. For the CDR3, the DNA is TGTGCCATCAGTGACTCATCAGGGAGTTCACCCCTCCACTTT. The chain couples TRBV10-3 to TRBJ1-6; possibly TRBD1 for D (5 bases). The germline V gene has CDR1 ENHRY and CDR2 SYGVKD. Trimming pared 3 bases from V and 9 bases from J, leaving 12 bases between. This CDR3 is 14 amino acids long.

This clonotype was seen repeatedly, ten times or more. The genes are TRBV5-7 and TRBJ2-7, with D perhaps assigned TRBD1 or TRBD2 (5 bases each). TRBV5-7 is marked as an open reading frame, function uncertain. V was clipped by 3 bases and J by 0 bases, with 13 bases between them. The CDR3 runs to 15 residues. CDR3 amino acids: CASSSPGDGSYEQYF. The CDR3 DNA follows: TGTGCCAGCAGCTCCCCTGGGGACGGCTCCTACGAGCAGTACTTC.

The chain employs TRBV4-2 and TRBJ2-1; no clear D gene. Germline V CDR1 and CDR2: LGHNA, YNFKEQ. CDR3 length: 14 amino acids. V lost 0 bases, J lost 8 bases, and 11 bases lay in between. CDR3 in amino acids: CASSQEVLRDEQFF. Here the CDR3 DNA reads TGTGCCAGCAGCCAAGAGGTCCTCCGCGATGAGCAGTTCTTC.

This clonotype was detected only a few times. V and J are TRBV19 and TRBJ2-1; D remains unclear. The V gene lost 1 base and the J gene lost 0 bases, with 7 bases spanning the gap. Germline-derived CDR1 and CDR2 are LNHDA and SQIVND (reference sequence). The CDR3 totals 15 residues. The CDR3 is CASSIARSSYNEQFF. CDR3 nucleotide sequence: TGTGCCAGTAGTATAGCCAGGAGCTCCTACAATGAGCAGTTCTTC.

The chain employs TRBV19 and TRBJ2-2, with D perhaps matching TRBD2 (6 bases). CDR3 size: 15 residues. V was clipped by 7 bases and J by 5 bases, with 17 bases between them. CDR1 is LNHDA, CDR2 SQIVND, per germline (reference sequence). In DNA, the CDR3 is TGTGCCAGTACCCCCTCCGGAGGGGAAACCGGGGAGCTGTTTTTT. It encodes CASTPSGGETGELFF.

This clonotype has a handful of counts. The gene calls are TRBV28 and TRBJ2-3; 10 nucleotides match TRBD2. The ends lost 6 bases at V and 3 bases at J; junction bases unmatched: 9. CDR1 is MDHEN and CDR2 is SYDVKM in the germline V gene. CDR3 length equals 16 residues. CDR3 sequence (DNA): TGTGCCAGCAGGGATACACTAGCGGGGCTTACAGATACGCAGTATTTT. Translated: CASRDTLAGLTDTQYF.

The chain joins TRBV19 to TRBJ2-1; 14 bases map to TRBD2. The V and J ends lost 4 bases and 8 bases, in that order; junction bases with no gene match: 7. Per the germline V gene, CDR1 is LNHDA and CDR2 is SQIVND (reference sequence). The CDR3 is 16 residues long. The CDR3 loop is CASSTSTSGGAYEQFF. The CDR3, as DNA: TGTGCCAGTAGTACTTCGACTAGCGGGGGGGCTTATGAGCAGTTCTTC.

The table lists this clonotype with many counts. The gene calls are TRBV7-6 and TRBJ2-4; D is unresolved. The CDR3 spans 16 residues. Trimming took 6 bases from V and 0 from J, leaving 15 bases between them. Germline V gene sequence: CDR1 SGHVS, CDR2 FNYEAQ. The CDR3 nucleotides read TGTGCCAGCAGTCCCGGGTCAGCCAAAGCCAAAAACATTCAGTACTTC. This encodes CASSPGSAKAKNIQYF.